The entry below gives a single T cell receptor (beta chain) sequence along with its context. TCRB CDR3 was amplified from 2 ug genomic DNA or less. The PCR used 60 V beta and 13 J beta primers. The table came from immunoSEQ multiplex PCR; TCRdb's copy has only in-frame clones and leaves some out. This sample carries over 75,000 clones, roughly four fifths of them seen once, and the ten largest clones take less than 2.5%. This sample was taken from a study of glioma-infiltrating T cells after dendritic cell vaccination. Across the study: Autologous tumor lysate was loaded overnight onto monocyte-derived dendritic cells grown 7 to 8 days with IL-4 and GM-CSF.

The CDR3 consists of 18 residues. Trimming left V 1 base short and J 3 bases short, with 16 bases between. Germline CDR1 and CDR2: MNHEY and SMNVEV (reference sequence). Time point specified: after dendritic cell vaccination, including at tumor progression/relapse. No glioblastoma patient carried an isocitrate dehydrogenase mutation. The sequence was obtained from a human donor with glioblastoma. The J gene is TRBJ1-6, the V gene TRBV27, with a possible D match to TRBD1 (5 bases). Sequencing was performed on blood, taken after dendritic cell vaccination. The CDR3 region has the DNA TGTGCCAGCAGTTTATATGCGACAGCAGTTGACTATAATTCACCCCTCCACTTT. This encodes CASSLYATAVDYNSPLHF.